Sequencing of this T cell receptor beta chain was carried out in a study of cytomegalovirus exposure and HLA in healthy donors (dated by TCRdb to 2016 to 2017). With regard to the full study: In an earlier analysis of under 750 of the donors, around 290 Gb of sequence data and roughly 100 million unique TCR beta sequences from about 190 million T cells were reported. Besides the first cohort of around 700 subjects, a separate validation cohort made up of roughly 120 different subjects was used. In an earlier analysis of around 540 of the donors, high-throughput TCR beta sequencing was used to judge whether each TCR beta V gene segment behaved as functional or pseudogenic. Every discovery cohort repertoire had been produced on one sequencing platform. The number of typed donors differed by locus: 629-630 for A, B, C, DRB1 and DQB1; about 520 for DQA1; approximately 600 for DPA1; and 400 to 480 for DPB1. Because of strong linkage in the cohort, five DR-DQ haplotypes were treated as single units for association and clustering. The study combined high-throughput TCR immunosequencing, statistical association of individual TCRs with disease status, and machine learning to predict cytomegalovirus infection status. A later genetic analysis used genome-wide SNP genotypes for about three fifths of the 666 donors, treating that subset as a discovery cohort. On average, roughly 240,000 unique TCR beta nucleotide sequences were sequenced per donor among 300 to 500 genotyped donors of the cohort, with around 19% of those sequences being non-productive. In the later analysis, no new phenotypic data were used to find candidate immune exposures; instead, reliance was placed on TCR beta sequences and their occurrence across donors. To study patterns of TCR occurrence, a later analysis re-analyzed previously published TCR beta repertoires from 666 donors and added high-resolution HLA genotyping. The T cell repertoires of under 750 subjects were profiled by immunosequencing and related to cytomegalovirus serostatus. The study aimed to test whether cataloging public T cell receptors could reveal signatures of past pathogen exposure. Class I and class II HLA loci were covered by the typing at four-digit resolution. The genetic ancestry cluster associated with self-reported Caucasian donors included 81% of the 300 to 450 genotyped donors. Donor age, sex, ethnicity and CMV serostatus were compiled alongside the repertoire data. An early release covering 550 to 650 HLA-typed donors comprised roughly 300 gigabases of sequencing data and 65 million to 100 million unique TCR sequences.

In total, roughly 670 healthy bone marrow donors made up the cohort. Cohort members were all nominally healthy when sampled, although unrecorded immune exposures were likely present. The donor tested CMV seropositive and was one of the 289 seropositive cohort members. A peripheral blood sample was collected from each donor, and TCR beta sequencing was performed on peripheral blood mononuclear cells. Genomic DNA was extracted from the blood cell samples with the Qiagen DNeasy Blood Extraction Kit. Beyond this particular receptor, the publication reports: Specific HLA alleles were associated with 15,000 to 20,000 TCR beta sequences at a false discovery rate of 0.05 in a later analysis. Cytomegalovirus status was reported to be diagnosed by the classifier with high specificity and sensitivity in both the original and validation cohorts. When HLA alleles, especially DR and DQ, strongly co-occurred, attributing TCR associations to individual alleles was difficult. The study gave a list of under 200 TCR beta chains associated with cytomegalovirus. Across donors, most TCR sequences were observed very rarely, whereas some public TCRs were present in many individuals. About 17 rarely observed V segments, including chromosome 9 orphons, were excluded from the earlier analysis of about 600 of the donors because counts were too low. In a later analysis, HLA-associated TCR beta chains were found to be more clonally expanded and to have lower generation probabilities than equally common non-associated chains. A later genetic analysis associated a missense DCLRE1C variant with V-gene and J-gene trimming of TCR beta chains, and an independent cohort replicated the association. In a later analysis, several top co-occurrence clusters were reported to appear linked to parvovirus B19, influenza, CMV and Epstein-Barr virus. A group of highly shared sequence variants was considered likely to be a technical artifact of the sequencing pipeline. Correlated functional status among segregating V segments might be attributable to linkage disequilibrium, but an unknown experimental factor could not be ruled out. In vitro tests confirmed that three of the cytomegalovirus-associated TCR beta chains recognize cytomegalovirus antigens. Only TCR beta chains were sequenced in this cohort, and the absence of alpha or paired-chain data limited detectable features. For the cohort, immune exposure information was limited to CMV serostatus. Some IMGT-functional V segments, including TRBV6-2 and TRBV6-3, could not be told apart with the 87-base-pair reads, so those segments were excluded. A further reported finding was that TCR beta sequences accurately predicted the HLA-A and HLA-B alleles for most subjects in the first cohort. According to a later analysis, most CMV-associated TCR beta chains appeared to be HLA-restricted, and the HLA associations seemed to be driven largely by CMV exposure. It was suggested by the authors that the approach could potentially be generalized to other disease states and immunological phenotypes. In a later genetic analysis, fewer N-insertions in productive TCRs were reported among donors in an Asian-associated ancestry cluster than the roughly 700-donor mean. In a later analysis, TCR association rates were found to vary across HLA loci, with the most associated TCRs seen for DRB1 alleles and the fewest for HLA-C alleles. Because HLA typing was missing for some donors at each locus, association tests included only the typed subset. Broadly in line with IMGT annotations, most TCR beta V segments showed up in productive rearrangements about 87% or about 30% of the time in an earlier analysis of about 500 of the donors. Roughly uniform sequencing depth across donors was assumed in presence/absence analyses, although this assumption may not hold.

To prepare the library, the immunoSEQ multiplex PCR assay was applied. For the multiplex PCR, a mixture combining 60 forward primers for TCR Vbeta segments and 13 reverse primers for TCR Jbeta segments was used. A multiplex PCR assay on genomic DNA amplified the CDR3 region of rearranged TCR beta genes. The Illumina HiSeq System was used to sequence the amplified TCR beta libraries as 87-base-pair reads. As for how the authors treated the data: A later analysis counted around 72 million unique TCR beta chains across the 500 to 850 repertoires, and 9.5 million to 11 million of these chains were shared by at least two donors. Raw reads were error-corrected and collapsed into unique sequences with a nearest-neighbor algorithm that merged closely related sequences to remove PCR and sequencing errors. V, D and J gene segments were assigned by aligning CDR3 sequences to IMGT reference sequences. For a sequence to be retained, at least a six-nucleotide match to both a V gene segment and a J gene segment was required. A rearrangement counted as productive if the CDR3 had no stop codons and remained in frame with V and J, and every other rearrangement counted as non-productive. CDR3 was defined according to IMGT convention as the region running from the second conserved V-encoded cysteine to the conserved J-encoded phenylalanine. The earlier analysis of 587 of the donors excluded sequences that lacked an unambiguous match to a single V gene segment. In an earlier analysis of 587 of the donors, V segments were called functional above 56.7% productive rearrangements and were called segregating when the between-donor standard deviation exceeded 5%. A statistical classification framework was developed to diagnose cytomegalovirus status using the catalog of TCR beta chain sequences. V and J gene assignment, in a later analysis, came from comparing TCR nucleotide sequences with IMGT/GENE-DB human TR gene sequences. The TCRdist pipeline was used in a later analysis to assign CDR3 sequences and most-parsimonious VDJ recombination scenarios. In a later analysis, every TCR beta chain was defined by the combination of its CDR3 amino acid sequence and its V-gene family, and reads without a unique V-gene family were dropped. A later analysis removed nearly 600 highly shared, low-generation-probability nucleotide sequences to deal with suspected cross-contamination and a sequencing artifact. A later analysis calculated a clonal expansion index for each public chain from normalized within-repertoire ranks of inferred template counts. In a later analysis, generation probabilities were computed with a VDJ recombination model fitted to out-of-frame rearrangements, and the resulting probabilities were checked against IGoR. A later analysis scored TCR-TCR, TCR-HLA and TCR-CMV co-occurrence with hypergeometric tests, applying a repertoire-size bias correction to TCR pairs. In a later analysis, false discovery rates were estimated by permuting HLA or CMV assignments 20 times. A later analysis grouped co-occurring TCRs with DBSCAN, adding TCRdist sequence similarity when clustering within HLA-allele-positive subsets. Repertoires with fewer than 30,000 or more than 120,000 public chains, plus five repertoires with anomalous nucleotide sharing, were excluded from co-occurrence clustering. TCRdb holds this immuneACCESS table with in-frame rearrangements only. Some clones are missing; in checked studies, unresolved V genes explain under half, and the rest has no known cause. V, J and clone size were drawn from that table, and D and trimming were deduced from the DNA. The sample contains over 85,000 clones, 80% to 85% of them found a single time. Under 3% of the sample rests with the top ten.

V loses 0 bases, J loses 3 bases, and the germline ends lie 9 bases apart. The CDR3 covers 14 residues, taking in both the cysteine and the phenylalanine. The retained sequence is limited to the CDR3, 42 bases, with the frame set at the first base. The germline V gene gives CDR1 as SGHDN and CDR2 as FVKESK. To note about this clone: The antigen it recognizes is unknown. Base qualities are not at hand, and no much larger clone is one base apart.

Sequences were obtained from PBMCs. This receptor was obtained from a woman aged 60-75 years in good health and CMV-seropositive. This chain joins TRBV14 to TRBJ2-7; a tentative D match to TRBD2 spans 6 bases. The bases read TGTGCCAGCAGCCAAGAGCGGGGAAACTACGAGCAGTACTTC. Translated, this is CASSQERGNYEQYF.